Listed here are 26 T cell receptor beta chains from one sample, sequenced in a study of T cells in Graves' hyperthyroidism and ophthalmopathy. Amplification yielded TCR beta CDR3 regions, with RNA transcripts as the source. The HTBI primer set was used in a first-round RT-PCR of the TCR CDR3. One entry per CDR3 protein results from TCRdb running MiXCR on the multiplex PCR reads. The table records under 350,000 distinct CDR3 sequences, more than 15% of them present only once. The specimen was blood. The receptor source for this set is a woman aged 60-75 years with Graves' ophthalmopathy.

This clonotype has a handful of counts. The V call is TRBV2, the J call TRBJ2-3, with 11 bases that match TRBD2. CDR3 size: 13 residues. V shed 8 bases, J shed 13 bases, and the junction held 11 bases outside the gene matches. CDR1 is SNHLY, CDR2 FYNNEI, per germline. The CDR3 DNA reads TGTGCCAGCTGGAGTAGCGGGAGGGCCTCTAAGTATTTT. It translates to CASWSSGRASKYF.

This clonotype occurred many times. The rearrangement joins TRBV5-1 to TRBJ2-7; D gene unclear. This CDR3 has 13 amino acids. The V and J ends lost 3 bases and 7 bases respectively, with 14 bases between them. Germline V CDR1 and CDR2: SGHRS, YFSETQ. The CDR3 nucleotides read TGCGCCAGCAGCTCCTGGGTCCTAGAGGAGCAGTACTTC. Encoded protein: CASSSWVLEEQYF.

This clonotype was detected only a few times. The chain has TRBV28 and TRBJ1-5; D remains ambiguous. V dropped 6 bases and J dropped 9 bases, with 12 bases sitting between them. CDR3 length: 12 amino acids. CDR1 is MDHEN and CDR2 is SYDVKM in the germline V gene. CDR3 in amino acids: CASSPVRPPQHF. The CDR3 bases are TGTGCCAGCAGCCCGGTCCGGCCGCCCCAGCATTTT.

This clonotype appeared a few times. The V gene is TRBV18, the J gene TRBJ2-7, with 9 bases lining up with TRBD1. With 4 bases clipped from V and 6 bases from J, the junction kept 10 bases outside the gene matches. This CDR3 is built from 15 residues. Germline V lookup: CDR1 KGHSH, CDR2 LQKENI. The CDR3 protein is CASSRTTGTGSEQYF. CDR3 coding DNA: TGTGCCAGCTCACGAACAACCGGGACAGGGAGCGAGCAGTACTTC. The variable domain in full, completed from reference TRBV18 and TRBJ2-7, reads NAGVMQNPRHLVRRRGQEARLRCSPMKGHSHVYWYRQLPEEGLKFMVYLQKENIIDESGMPKERFSAEFPKEGPSILRIQQVVRGDSAAYFCASSRTTGTGSEQYFGPGTRLTVT.

There are a few counts of this clonotype. The V call is TRBV5-1, the J call TRBJ2-2, with 7 bases fitting TRBD2. This CDR3 comprises 16 residues. Germline CDR1 is SGHRS and CDR2 is YFSETQ. Unmatched junction bases numbered 5, after V lost 0 bases and J lost 3 bases. CDR3 in amino acids: CASSLVAGRDTGELFF. The CDR3 DNA reads TGCGCCAGCAGCTTGGTTGCAGGGAGGGACACCGGGGAGCTGTTTTTT.

This clonotype was counted many times. The genes are TRBV7-9 and TRBJ2-7, with D hard to call. This CDR3 is built from 14 residues. Germline-derived CDR1 and CDR2 are SEHNR and FQNEAQ (reference sequence). The ends were cut back, 0 bases at V and 3 bases at J, with 9 bases in the middle. CDR3 region: CASSLARRNYEQYF. Written as DNA, the CDR3 is TGTGCCAGCAGCTTAGCGCGGCGGAACTACGAGCAGTACTTC. Drawing the rest from reference TRBV7-9 and TRBJ2-7, the complete variable domain is DTGVSQNPRHKITKRGQNVTFRCDPISEHNRLYWYRQTLGQGPEFLTYFQNEAQLEKSRLLSDRFSAERPKGSFSTLEIQRTEQGDSAMYLCASSLARRNYEQYFGPGTRLTVT.

This clonotype came up a few times. The V call is TRBV10-3, the J call TRBJ2-5; possibly TRBD1 for D (7 bases). V lost 6 bases and J 3 bases, leaving 14 bases between the germline ends. The CDR3 sequence is 14 residues long. Germline V gene sequence: CDR1 ENHRY, CDR2 SYGVKD. For the CDR3, the DNA is TGTGCCATCAGCTCTGACAGGGAGGAAGAGACCCAGTACTTC. It encodes CAISSDREEETQYF.

The chain has TRBV3-1 and TRBJ1-3; D is uncertain. V was cut by 4 bases and J by 4 bases, with 8 bases left in between. The CDR3 extends over 13 amino acids. The germline CDR1 and CDR2 sequences are LGHDT and YNNKEL (reference sequence). CDR3 bases: TGTGCCAGCAGCCCGGACGGCGGAAACACCATATATTTT. Protein product: CASSPDGGNTIYF.

Written as DNA, the CDR3 is TGTGCCAGCAGCCAAGGCCCCGCGACAGGTAACGAGCAGTTCTTC. Translated: CASSQGPATGNEQFF. This sequence joins TRBV7-2 and TRBJ2-7; weak D call: TRBD1 (6 bases). The DNA end is a closer match to TRBJ2-1, so the J assignment may be wrong. Germline V gene lookup returns CDR1 SGHTA and CDR2 FQGNSA. This CDR3 is 15 amino acids long.

This clonotype was recorded at least ten times. The CDR3 spells CASSFGEFNEQFF. CDR3 bases: TGTGCCAGCAGCTTCGGGGAGTTCAATGAGCAGTTCTTC. The chain joins TRBV7-3 to TRBJ2-1; maybe TRBD2 (5 bases). Germline V gene data show CDR1 as SGHTA and CDR2 as FQGTGA. This CDR3 spans 13 amino acids. V was cut by 3 bases and J by 6 bases, with 9 bases left in between.

The CDR3 spells CATSRPASLENQETQYF. Written as DNA, the CDR3 is TGTGCCACCAGCAGACCGGCATCTCTAGAAAACCAAGAGACCCAGTACTTC. The rearrangement joins TRBV15 to TRBJ2-5; D gene unclear. The CDR3 consists of 17 residues. V was pared by 2 bases and J by 0 bases, with 16 bases between. Per germline, CDR1 LNHNV and CDR2 YYDKDF (reference sequence).

This clonotype was seen a handful of times. This chain links TRBV7-2 with TRBJ1-2; D perhaps matches TRBD1 (6 bases). The germline V and J ends were trimmed by 5 bases and 2 bases, with 15 bases remaining between them. CDR3 length: 15 residues. The germline CDR1 and CDR2 sequences are SGHTA and FQGNSA. The CDR3 is CASSPTSGDNYGYTF. The CDR3, as DNA: TGTGCCAGCAGCCCCACCTCAGGGGACAACTATGGCTACACCTTC.

The V gene is TRBV4-2, the J gene TRBJ2-1; 8 nucleotides line up with TRBD1. The CDR3 length is 15 residues. Germline V gene sequence: CDR1 LGHNA, CDR2 YNFKEQ. The trim removed 0 bases at V and 9 bases at J, leaving 7 bases unmatched. The CDR3 sequence is CASSQDGQGRSEQFF. The CDR3 DNA is TGTGCCAGCAGCCAAGACGGACAGGGTCGGTCTGAGCAGTTCTTC.

Comment on this clonotype: At one end the junction does not follow the germline gene, possibly because of a read error. The gene calls are TRBV5-1 and TRBJ2-7; D unresolved. Per germline, CDR1 SGHRS and CDR2 YFSETQ. CDR3 length: 14 amino acids. CDR3 DNA: TGCGCCAGCAGCTTGGCGATTCACAACTACGAGCGGTACTTC. Translating it yields CASSLAIHNYERYF.

V and J are TRBV4-2 and TRBJ1-5; tentatively, D is TRBD1 (5 bases). CDR1 is LGHNA and CDR2 is YNFKEQ in the germline V gene. V was clipped by 8 bases and J by 2 bases, with 13 bases between them. The CDR3 has 14 amino acids. The CDR3 sequence is CASQVGVGNQPQHF. The CDR3, as DNA: TGTGCCAGCCAGGTAGGGGTCGGCAATCAGCCCCAGCATTTT.

This clonotype was detected many times. V gene TRBV7-9 combines with J gene TRBJ1-4, with D unclear. The germline CDR1 and CDR2 sequences are SEHNR and FQNEAQ (reference sequence). V lost 6 bases, J lost 4 bases, and 12 bases lay in between. CDR3 length: 14 residues. This CDR3 is CASSPVRVNEKLFF. The DNA for the CDR3 is TGTGCCAGCAGTCCGGTCCGAGTTAATGAAAAACTGTTTTTT.

This clonotype was recorded many times. The CDR3 loop reads CASRNTDTQYF. The DNA for the CDR3 is TGTGCCAGCAGGAACACAGATACGCAGTATTTT. The chain is built from TRBV2 and TRBJ2-3; no firm D call. This CDR3 is 11 amino acids long. Trimming cost V 6 bases and J 2 bases, with 3 bases left between them. Germline V gives CDR1 SNHLY, CDR2 FYNNEI.

Ten or more counts support this clonotype. The V gene is TRBV12-3 or TRBV12-4, the J gene TRBJ1-1, with 10 positions matching TRBD1. CDR3 length: 16 residues. The V segment lost 5 bases and the J segment 1 base; nucleotides outside the gene matches: 7. CDR3 sequence (DNA): TGTGCCAGCAGTCCAAAGACAGGGGGCGCGAACACTGAAGCTTTCTTT. Amino acids: CASSPKTGGANTEAFF.

This sequence joins TRBV20-1 and TRBJ2-7; D remains unclear. With 5 bases removed from V and 2 bases from J, the gap between germline ends came to 13 bases. The CDR3 totals 13 residues. Per the germline V gene, CDR1 is DFQATT and CDR2 is SNEGSKA (reference sequence). The CDR3 is CSAGRTGTYEQYF. The DNA of the CDR3 is TGCAGTGCTGGACGGACGGGTACCTACGAGCAGTACTTC.

This sequence joins TRBV28 and TRBJ1-1; 12 bases fit TRBD1. CDR1 MDHEN and CDR2 SYDVKM come from the germline V gene. V shed 5 bases and J 3 bases; nucleotides not matched to a gene: 10. The CDR3 extends over 17 amino acids. This CDR3 is CASSPGTGGWGDTEAFF. CDR3 sequence (DNA): TGTGCCAGCAGTCCCGGGACAGGGGGCTGGGGAGACACTGAAGCTTTCTTT.

The table lists this clonotype with many counts. The chain recombines TRBV7-2 with TRBJ2-1; D gene ambiguous. Trimming removed 2 bases at V and 3 bases at J, with 14 bases between. Germline CDR1 SGHTA, CDR2 FQGNSA. The CDR3 consists of 16 residues. CDR3: CASSLLFRLDYNEQFF. Here the CDR3 DNA reads TGTGCCAGCAGCTTATTATTTCGGCTCGACTACAATGAGCAGTTCTTC.

The chain is built from TRBV12-3 or TRBV12-4 and TRBJ2-1; TRBD2 matches 13 bases. Trimming removed 0 bases from V and 9 bases from J; junction bases left unmatched: 8. The CDR3 totals 17 residues. The DNA of the CDR3 is TGTGCCAGCAGTTTAGCGCTAGGACTAGCGGGAGAAGGTGAGCAGTTCTTC. Translating it yields CASSLALGLAGEGEQFF.

In the case of this clonotype: With a much larger clone just one base away, this may be a read error. The chain carries TRBV7-9 and TRBJ2-2; 7 bases are a match to TRBD1. CDR1 SEHNR and CDR2 FQNEAQ come from the germline V gene (reference sequence). The CDR3 extends over 16 amino acids. DNA for the CDR3: TGTGCCGGCAGCTCGCCAGACAGGGCCTACACCGGGGAGCTGTTTTTT. As protein: CAGSSPDRAYTGELFF.

This clonotype was recorded at least ten times. The rearrangement uses TRBV7-2 and TRBJ1-2; 7 positions agree with TRBD1. The V gene's germline CDR1 is SGHTA and CDR2 FQGNSA. CDR3 length equals 14 residues. Trimming at V came to 5 bases and at J to 9 bases, leaving 12 bases not matched to a gene. For the CDR3, the DNA is TGTGCCAGCAGCGTGGGACAGATTTCTAGTAGCTACACCTTC. It encodes CASSVGQISSSYTF.

The chain recombines TRBV19 with TRBJ1-2, with D possibly being TRBD1 (5 bases). V lost 7 bases, J lost 2 bases, and 14 bases lay in between. CDR3 size: 14 residues. CDR1 and CDR2 from the germline V gene are LNHDA and SQIVND (reference sequence). As DNA, the CDR3 is TGTGCCAGTAAGGAAGATTGGACAAACTATGGCTACACCTTC. It yields the protein CASKEDWTNYGYTF.

This clonotype was observed many times. CDR3 loop: CASKSGATDTQYF. The CDR3 nucleotides read TGTGCCAGCAAAAGCGGGGCCACAGATACGCAGTATTTT. The rearrangement links TRBV2 to TRBJ2-3; 7 bases match TRBD2. Germline CDR1 and CDR2: SNHLY and FYNNEI. The junction had 3 bases not matched to a gene; V was cut back by 7 bases and J by 2 bases. CDR3 length: 13 residues.